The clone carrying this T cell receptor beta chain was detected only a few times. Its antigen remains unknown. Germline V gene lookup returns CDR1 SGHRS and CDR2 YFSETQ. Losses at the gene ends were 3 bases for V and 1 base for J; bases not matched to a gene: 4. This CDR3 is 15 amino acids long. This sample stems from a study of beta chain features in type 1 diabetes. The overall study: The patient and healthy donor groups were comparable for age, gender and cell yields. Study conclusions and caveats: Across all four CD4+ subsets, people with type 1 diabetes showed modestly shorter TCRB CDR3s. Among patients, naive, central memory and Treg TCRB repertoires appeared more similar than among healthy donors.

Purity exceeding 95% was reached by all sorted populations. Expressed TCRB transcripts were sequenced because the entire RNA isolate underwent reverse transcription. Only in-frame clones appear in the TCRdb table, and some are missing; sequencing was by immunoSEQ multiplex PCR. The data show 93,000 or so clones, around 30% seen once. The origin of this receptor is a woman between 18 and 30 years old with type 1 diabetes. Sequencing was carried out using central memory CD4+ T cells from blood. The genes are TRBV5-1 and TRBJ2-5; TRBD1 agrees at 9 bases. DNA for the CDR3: TGCGCCAGCAGCTCACAGGGGGCCCGCCAAGAGACCCAGTACTTC. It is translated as CASSSQGARQETQYF. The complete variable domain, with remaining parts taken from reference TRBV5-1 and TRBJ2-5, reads KAGVTQTPRYLIKTRGQQVTLSCSPISGHRSVSWYQQTPGQGLQFLFEYFSETQRNKGNFPGRFSGRQFSNSRSEMNVSTLELGDSALYLCASSSQGARQETQYFGPGTRLLVL.